The clone carrying this T cell receptor beta chain appeared a few times. Its antigen is still unknown. These data belong to a study of shared clonotypes between healthy human individuals. Whole-study results and caveats: Larger estimated richness was generally seen in naive subsets than in memory subsets.

TCRdb's table, derived via immunoSEQ multiplex PCR, lists solely in-frame clones and lacks some. This sample has about 1 million clones, with around 74% found just once. CDR3 length: 15 amino acids. Trimming cost V 5 bases and J 4 bases, with 14 bases left between them. CDR1 and CDR2 (germline): SGHVS, FNYEAQ. The rearrangement uses TRBV7-6 and TRBJ1-4; TRBD1 is a possible D gene (6 bases). Sequencing was performed on memory CD4+ T cells sorted from blood. Indicated subset: CD45RA-negative fraction. The TCR sequence derives from a man between 18 and 35 years old in good health. The CDR3 loop is CASSPATGLNEKLFF. The CDR3 DNA reads as TGTGCCAGCAGCCCGGCGACAGGTCTTAATGAAAAACTGTTTTTT.